This entry lists 13 T cell receptor beta chains sequenced from one sample in a study of blood T cell repertoires in COVID-19. Some clones are missing from TCRdb's copy, which holds only in-frame ones; the method was immunoSEQ multiplex PCR. This sample has roughly 81,000 clones, with approximately 86% found just once. Sequenced sample: peripheral blood. All receptors derive from a woman aged 80 or older with COVID-19, enrolled during active disease.

This sequence joins TRBV30 and TRBJ2-3; a possible D gene is TRBD2 (7 bases). V was shortened by 0 bases and J by 9 bases, with 13 bases between the two germline ends. This CDR3 region has 13 residues. The germline V gene has CDR1 GTSNPN and CDR2 SVGIG (reference sequence). The CDR3 bases are TGTGCCTGGAGTGTACGGGGGGCAAAGACGCAGTATTTT. Amino acids: CAWSVRGAKTQYF.

The rearrangement uses TRBV5-4 and TRBJ2-3; no reliable D call. Deletions cut 0 bases from V and 2 bases from J, with 7 bases between. Germline V gene lookup returns CDR1 SGHNT and CDR2 YYREEE (reference sequence). This CDR3 is 14 amino acids long. The CDR3: CASSLEQPTDTQYF. The CDR3 DNA sequence: TGTGCCAGCAGCTTGGAACAGCCCACAGATACGCAGTATTTT. The complete variable domain, with remaining parts taken from reference TRBV5-4 and TRBJ2-3, reads ETGVTQSPTHLIKTRGQQVTLRCSSQSGHNTVSWYQQALGQGPQFIFQYYREEENGRGNFPPRFSGLQFPNYSSELNVNALELDDSALYLCASSLEQPTDTQYFGPGTRLTVL.

V and J are TRBV6-5 and TRBJ1-2; tentatively, D is TRBD1 (6 bases). The ends were cut back, 0 bases at V and 4 bases at J, with 15 bases in the middle. CDR3 length: 16 residues. Germline lookup yields CDR1 MNHEY and CDR2 SVGAGI. For the CDR3, the DNA is TGTGCCAGCAGTTACTCGATATCAACAGGGAGCTATGGCTACACCTTC. This translates into CASSYSISTGSYGYTF.

The chain uses TRBV29-1 and TRBJ1-2; D uncertain. Trimming took off 3 bases at V and 6 bases at J, with 5 bases between the two ends. Germline CDR1 is SQVTM and CDR2 is ANQGSEA. The CDR3 extends over 10 amino acids. The CDR3 loop is CSVDADGYTF. CDR3 DNA: TGCAGCGTTGATGCGGATGGCTACACCTTC.

The chain combines TRBV10-1 with TRBJ2-3; TRBD1 aligns across 7 bases. V shed 4 bases and J 6 bases; nucleotides not matched to a gene: 19. The CDR3 spans 18 residues. Germline CDR1 reads WNHNN; CDR2 reads SYGVQD (reference sequence). The CDR3 nucleotides are TGCGCCAGCAGTGGGACCGGGACAGCTAGTCCAGGGCTCGATACGCAGTATTTT. It is translated as CASSGTGTASPGLDTQYF.

This chain joins TRBV4-1 and TRBJ2-3, with D unresolved. Germline loops: CDR1 MGHRA, CDR2 YSYEKL. The CDR3 has 16 residues. V lost 1 base and J 1 base, leaving 12 bases between the germline ends. The CDR3 region has the DNA TGCGCCAGCAGCCAAGGGTCAGGTATACGCACAGATACGCAGTATTTT. It translates to CASSQGSGIRTDTQYF.

This chain links TRBV18 with TRBJ2-3, with 7 bases lining up with TRBD2. The CDR3 contains 15 residues. CDR1 KGHSH and CDR2 LQKENI come from the germline V gene. V lost 0 bases and J lost 1; bases outside the gene matches: 1. CDR3 in amino acids: CASSPPGLGTDTQYF. As DNA, the CDR3 is TGTGCCAGCTCACCACCCGGACTAGGCACAGATACGCAGTATTTT.

The chain combines TRBV24-1 with TRBJ1-6; TRBD1 aligns across 9 bases. This CDR3 spans 17 amino acids. Germline V lookup: CDR1 KGHDR, CDR2 SFDVKD. V dropped 3 bases and J dropped 7; count of bases not matched to a gene: 9. The CDR3 DNA reads TGTGCCACCAGTGATCTTCGACAGGGGGAAAGAAATTCACCCCTCCACTTT. Protein sequence: CATSDLRQGERNSPLHF.

The CDR3: CASSSGAGGGSEAQHF. CDR3 nucleotide sequence: TGCGCCAGCAGCTCGGGAGCGGGGGGCGGATCTGAGGCCCAGCATTTT. V is TRBV5-1 and J is TRBJ1-5, with D perhaps TRBD1 (6 bases). Looked up from germline, CDR1 is SGHRS and CDR2 is YFSETQ. V was pared by 3 bases and J by 11 bases, with 24 bases between. The CDR3 length is 16 residues.

The rearrangement links TRBV7-2 to TRBJ2-3; D not resolved. This CDR3 region has 14 residues. The germline V and J ends were trimmed by 1 base and 2 bases, with 7 bases remaining between them. The V gene's germline CDR1 is SGHTA and CDR2 FQGNSA. Written as DNA, the CDR3 is TGTGCCAGCAGCTTAGGTGGCCCCACAGATACGCAGTATTTT. Its translation is CASSLGGPTDTQYF.

The V call is TRBV6-4, the J call TRBJ1-2; TRBD1 matches at 11 bases. V gave up 3 bases and J gave up 3 bases; unmatched junction bases: 6. This CDR3 has 16 residues. Germline V gives CDR1 MRHNA, CDR2 SNTAGT. As DNA, the CDR3 is TGTGCCAGCAGTGAATACGGACAGGGGGCACACTATGGCTACACCTTC. It yields the protein CASSEYGQGAHYGYTF.

This chain uses TRBV6-4 with TRBJ2-1, with 11 positions matching TRBD1. The germline V gene encodes CDR1 MRHNA and CDR2 SNTAGT. V lost 6 bases to trimming and J lost 8 bases; unmatched junction nucleotides: 9. The CDR3 length is 15 residues. This CDR3 reads CASRTGQGAQDEQFF. CDR3 nucleotide sequence: TGTGCCAGCAGAACCGGACAGGGGGCGCAGGATGAGCAGTTCTTC.

The V gene is TRBV6-6, the J gene TRBJ2-1; tentative D call: TRBD2 (7 bases). The CDR3 extends over 15 amino acids. With 2 bases removed from V and 3 bases from J, the gap between germline ends came to 11 bases. Germline V lookup: CDR1 MNHNY, CDR2 SVGAGI (reference sequence). The CDR3 DNA reads as TGTGCCAGCAGTTACGGGGGGGCCATCTACAATGAGCAGTTCTTC. As protein: CASSYGGAIYNEQFF.